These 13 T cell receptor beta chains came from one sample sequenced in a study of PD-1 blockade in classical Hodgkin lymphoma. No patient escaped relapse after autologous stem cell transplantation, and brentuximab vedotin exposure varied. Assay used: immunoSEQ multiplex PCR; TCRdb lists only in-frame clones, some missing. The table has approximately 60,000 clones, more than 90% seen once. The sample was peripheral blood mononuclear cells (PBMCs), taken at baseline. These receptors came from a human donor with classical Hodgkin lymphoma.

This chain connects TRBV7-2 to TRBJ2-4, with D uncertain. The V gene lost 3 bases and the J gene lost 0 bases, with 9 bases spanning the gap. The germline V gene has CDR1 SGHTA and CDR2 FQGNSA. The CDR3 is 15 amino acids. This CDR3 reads CASSFLSLAKNIQYF. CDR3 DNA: TGTGCCAGCAGCTTCTTATCTCTAGCCAAAAACATTCAGTACTTC.

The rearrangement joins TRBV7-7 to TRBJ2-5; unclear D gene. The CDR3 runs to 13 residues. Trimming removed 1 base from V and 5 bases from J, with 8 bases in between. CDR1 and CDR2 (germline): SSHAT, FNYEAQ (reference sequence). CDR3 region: CASSLGIRETQYF. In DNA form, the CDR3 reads TGTGCCAGCAGCTTAGGCATTCGGGAGACCCAGTACTTC.

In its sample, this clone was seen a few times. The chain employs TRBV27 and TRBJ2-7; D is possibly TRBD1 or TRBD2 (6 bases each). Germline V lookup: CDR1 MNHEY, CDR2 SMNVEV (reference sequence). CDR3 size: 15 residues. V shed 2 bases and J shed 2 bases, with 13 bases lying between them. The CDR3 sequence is CASSLRGGGPYEQYF. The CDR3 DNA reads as TGTGCCAGCAGTTTACGGGGTGGGGGGCCCTACGAGCAGTACTTC.

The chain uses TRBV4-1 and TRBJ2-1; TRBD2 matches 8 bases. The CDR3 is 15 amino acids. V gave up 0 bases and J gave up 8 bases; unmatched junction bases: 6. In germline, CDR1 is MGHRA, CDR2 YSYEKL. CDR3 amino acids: CASSQESGSIYEQFF. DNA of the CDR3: TGCGCCAGCAGCCAAGAAAGCGGGAGTATCTATGAGCAGTTCTTC.

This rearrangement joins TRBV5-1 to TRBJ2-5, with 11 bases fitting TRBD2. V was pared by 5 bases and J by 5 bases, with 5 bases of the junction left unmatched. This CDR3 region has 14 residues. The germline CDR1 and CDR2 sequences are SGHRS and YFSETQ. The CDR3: CASSLAGGVETQYF. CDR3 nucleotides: TGCGCCAGCAGTCTAGCGGGGGGAGTTGAGACCCAGTACTTC.

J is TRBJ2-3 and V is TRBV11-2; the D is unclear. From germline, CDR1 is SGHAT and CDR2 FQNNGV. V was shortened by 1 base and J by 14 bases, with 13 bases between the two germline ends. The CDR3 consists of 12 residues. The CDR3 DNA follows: TGTGCCAGCAGCTTAGGCAGCCTGGGTCCGTATTTT. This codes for CASSLGSLGPYF.

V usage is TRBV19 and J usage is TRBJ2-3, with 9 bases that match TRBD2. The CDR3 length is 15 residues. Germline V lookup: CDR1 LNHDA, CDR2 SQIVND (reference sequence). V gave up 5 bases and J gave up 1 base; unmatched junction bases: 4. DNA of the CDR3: TGTGCCAGTAGTCCCAGACTAGCGGGCACAGATACGCAGTATTTT. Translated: CASSPRLAGTDTQYF.

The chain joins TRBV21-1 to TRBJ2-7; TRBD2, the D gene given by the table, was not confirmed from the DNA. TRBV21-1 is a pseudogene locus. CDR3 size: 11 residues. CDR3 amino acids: CASCCTHEQYF. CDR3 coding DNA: TGTGCCAGCTGTTGTACTCACGAGCAGTACTTC.

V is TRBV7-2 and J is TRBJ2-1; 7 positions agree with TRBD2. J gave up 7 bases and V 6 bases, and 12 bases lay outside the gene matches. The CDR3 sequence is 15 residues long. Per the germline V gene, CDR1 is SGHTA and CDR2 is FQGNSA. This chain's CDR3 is CASSSTGGKGNEQFF. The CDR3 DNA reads TGTGCCAGCAGTTCGACCGGGGGGAAGGGTAATGAGCAGTTCTTC.

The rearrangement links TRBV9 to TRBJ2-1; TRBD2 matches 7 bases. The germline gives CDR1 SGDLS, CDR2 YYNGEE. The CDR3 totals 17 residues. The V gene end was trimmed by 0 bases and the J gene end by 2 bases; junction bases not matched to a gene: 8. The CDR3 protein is CASSVAGGSITYNEQFF. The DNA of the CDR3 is TGTGCCAGCAGCGTAGCGGGCGGGAGCATTACCTACAATGAGCAGTTCTTC.

The chain's CDR3 is CSVQGLGGYTF. CDR3 nucleotides: TGCAGCGTACAGGGGTTGGGTGGCTACACCTTC. V usage is TRBV29-1 and J usage is TRBJ1-2; 7 nucleotides align to TRBD1. The V gene end was trimmed by 6 bases and the J gene end by 7 bases; junction bases not matched to a gene: 5. CDR1 and CDR2 from the germline V gene are SQVTM and ANQGSEA. This CDR3 region has 11 residues. The whole variable domain, remainder taken from reference TRBV29-1 and TRBJ1-2, is SAVISQKPSRDICQRGTSLTIQCQVDSQVTMMFWYRQQPGQSLTLIATANQGSEATYESGFVIDKFPISRPNLTFSTLTVSNMSPEDSSIYLCSVQGLGGYTFGSGTRLTVV.

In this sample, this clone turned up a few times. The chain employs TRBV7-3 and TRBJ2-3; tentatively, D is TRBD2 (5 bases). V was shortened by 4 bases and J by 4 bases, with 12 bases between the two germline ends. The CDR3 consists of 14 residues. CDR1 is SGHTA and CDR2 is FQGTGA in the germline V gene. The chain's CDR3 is CASSSGGLPDTQYF. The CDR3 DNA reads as TGTGCCAGCAGCTCGGGCGGGCTGCCAGATACGCAGTATTTT.

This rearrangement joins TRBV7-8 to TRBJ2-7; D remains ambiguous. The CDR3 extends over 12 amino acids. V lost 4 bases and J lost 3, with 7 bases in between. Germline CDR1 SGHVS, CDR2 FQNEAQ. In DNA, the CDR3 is TGTGCCAGCAGCTCCTTAGTCTACGAGCAGTACTTC. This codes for CASSSLVYEQYF.